The entry that follows covers one T cell receptor beta chain sequence. Its antigen is currently unknown. Donors sampled were nominally healthy, though unrecorded immune exposures were likely. The PCR was carried out with 60 Vbeta primers and 13 Jbeta primers. Repertoires were generated with immunoSEQ multiplex PCR, while TCRdb's copy carries only in-frame clones and drops some. This table holds under 200,000 clones, roughly 73% found once. This CDR3 is built from 15 residues. The germline V gene encodes CDR1 LNHDA and CDR2 SQIVND (reference sequence). V shed 4 bases and J shed 2 bases, with 14 bases lying between them. This record comes from a study of cytomegalovirus exposure and HLA in healthy donors. Study-level results: Sequencing likely caused a cluster of highly shared sequence variants. A missense variant in DCLRE1C was later tied to TCR beta V- and J-gene trimming. In a later analysis, productive TCRs from donors in an Asian-associated ancestry cluster reportedly carried fewer N-insertions than the cohort mean.

The TCR comes from a female donor in good health and CMV-seronegative. The chain carries TRBV19 and TRBJ1-1; unclear D gene. The source material was PBMCs. DNA of the CDR3: TGTGCCAGTAGTACGACCCAGGCGGGAAACACTGAAGCTTTCTTT. Translation gives CASSTTQAGNTEAFF. The full variable domain, its missing parts supplied by reference TRBV19 and TRBJ1-1, is DGGITQSPKYLFRKEGQNVTLSCEQNLNHDAMYWYRQDPGQGLRLIYYSQIVNDFQKGDIAEGYSVSREKKESFPLTVTSAQKNPTAFYLCASSTTQAGNTEAFFGQGTRLTVV.